This T cell receptor (beta chain) comes out of a study of response to subunit inactivated influenza vaccine. Overall study findings and caveats: Each seasonal influenza vaccination, the authors suggested, recruits few new T cells.

CDR1 is SGHRS and CDR2 is YFSETQ in the germline V gene. CDR3 length: 14 residues. V lost 3 bases and J lost 6, with 13 bases in between. TCRdb re-called the RT-PCR reads through MiXCR, storing one row per CDR3 protein. The data show under 850,000 distinct CDR3 sequences, around 18% seen once. This clonotype has only a few counts. Its antigen is unidentified. V gene TRBV5-1 combines with J gene TRBJ2-1; D gene uncertain. The specimen was PBMCs from blood, collected 5 days after vaccination. This clonotype was obtained from a man aged 50-59 years who received an inactivated influenza vaccine. CDR3 nucleotide sequence: TGCGCCAGCAGCTACGGGCCCGAGGCCAATGAGCAGTTCTTC. It codes for CASSYGPEANEQFF.